This is a list of T cell receptor beta chains from one sample in a study of cytomegalovirus exposure and HLA in healthy donors. Assay: immunoSEQ multiplex PCR; the TCRdb copy retains only in-frame clones and omits some. This sample has about 83,000 clones, with around 78% found just once. The material sequenced was PBMCs. Receptor source: a man aged 18 to 35 in good health and CMV-seropositive. Both conserved end residues are part of each CDR3. The order of the fields is V gene, D gene, J gene, clone size, CDR3 protein, CDR3 DNA. The D gene is left open where the match is weak. Clone size is shown for a subset of rows, as once, few, many or a class of expanded clone.

V: TRBV2; D: TRBD1; J: TRBJ2-5; size: NA; CDR3: CASRARTGVVETQYF; DNA: TGTGCCAGCAGAGCCAGGACAGGGGTAGTGGAGACCCAGTACTTC
V: TRBV2; D: NA; J: TRBJ2-2; size: NA; CDR3: CASSEWRGGRDDGELFF; DNA: TGTGCCAGCAGTGAATGGCGTGGGGGGAGAGATGACGGGGAGCTGTTTTTT
V: TRBV6-1; D: TRBD1; J: TRBJ2-7; size: NA; CDR3: CASSEDVTGGEQYF; DNA: TGTGCCAGCAGTGAAGACGTGACAGGGGGCGAGCAGTACTTC
V: TRBV2; D: TRBD2; J: TRBJ2-7; size: NA; CDR3: CASSVTSRYEQYF; DNA: TGTGCCAGCAGTGTGACTAGCCGCTACGAGCAGTACTTC
V: TRBV5-1; D: NA; J: TRBJ2-2; size: NA; CDR3: CASSFGPQRGDTGELFF; DNA: TGCGCCAGCAGCTTCGGACCCCAGCGCGGGGACACCGGGGAGCTGTTTTTT
V: TRBV7-8; D: NA; J: TRBJ1-1; size: NA; CDR3: CASSLGTVEAFF; DNA: TGTGCCAGCAGCTTAGGGACAGTTGAAGCTTTCTTT
V: TRBV15; D: NA; J: TRBJ1-5; size: few; CDR3: CATSRDRQPQHF; DNA: TGTGCCACCAGCAGAGATCGGCAGCCCCAGCATTTT
V: TRBV28; D: NA; J: TRBJ1-2; size: NA; CDR3: CASSLLTTATYGYTF; DNA: TGTGCCAGCAGTTTATTGACTACGGCTACCTATGGCTACACCTTC
V: TRBV28; D: NA; J: TRBJ2-7; size: NA; CDR3: CASRDFSSEQYF; DNA: TGTGCCAGCAGGGACTTCAGCTCCGAGCAGTACTTC
V: TRBV5-6; D: NA; J: TRBJ1-3; size: NA; CDR3: CASSYGQRGNTIYF; DNA: TGTGCCAGCAGCTATGGGCAGAGAGGAAACACCATATATTTT
V: TRBV18; D: NA; J: TRBJ1-5; size: NA; CDR3: CASSHGVQGEPQHF; DNA: TGTGCCAGCTCCCACGGAGTACAGGGAGAGCCCCAGCATTTT
V: TRBV6-5; D: NA; J: TRBJ1-2; size: NA; CDR3: CASSYGEGNYGYTF; DNA: TGTGCCAGCAGTTACGGGGAGGGAAACTATGGCTACACCTTC
V: TRBV7-9; D: NA; J: TRBJ1-4; size: NA; CDR3: CASSPRGGGRVEKLFF; DNA: TGTGCCAGCAGCCCCCGGGGCGGGGGGCGCGTTGAAAAACTGTTTTTT
V: TRBV7-6; D: NA; J: TRBJ2-7; size: few; CDR3: CASSSGTNPYEQYF; DNA: TGTGCCAGCAGCTCCGGGACAAACCCGTACGAGCAGTACTTC
V: TRBV20-1; D: NA; J: TRBJ2-5; size: once; CDR3: CSLVRQETQYF; DNA: TGCAGCTTAGTACGCCAAGAGACCCAGTACTTC
V: TRBV19; D: NA; J: TRBJ2-5; size: NA; CDR3: CASSIGGLYQETQYF; DNA: TGTGCCAGTAGTATAGGGGGGCTGTACCAAGAGACCCAGTACTTC
V: TRBV6-1; D: NA; J: TRBJ2-7; size: few; CDR3: CAGGGRTYEQYF; DNA: TGTGCCGGTGGGGGCAGAACCTACGAGCAGTACTTC
V: TRBV25-1; D: NA; J: TRBJ1-2; size: NA; CDR3: CASSLRGSLGYTF; DNA: TGTGCCAGCAGCCTTAGAGGGAGCCTGGGCTACACCTTC
V: TRBV19; D: TRBD2; J: TRBJ2-5; size: NA; CDR3: CASTPRYRSGAQYF; DNA: TGTGCCAGTACCCCACGGTATAGGAGCGGGGCCCAGTACTTC
V: TRBV7-8; D: NA; J: TRBJ2-5; size: NA; CDR3: CASSPEGTQYF; DNA: TGTGCCAGCAGCCCCGAGGGGACCCAGTACTTC
V: TRBV6-1; D: NA; J: TRBJ2-7; size: NA; CDR3: CASTRDWGDEQYF; DNA: TGTGCCAGCACCCGGGATTGGGGGGACGAGCAGTACTTC
V: TRBV7-8; D: TRBD1; J: TRBJ2-7; size: once; CDR3: CASSSRQGLIYEQYF; DNA: TGTGCCAGCAGCAGCCGACAGGGGCTTATCTACGAGCAGTACTTC
V: TRBV7-9; D: TRBD2; J: TRBJ2-7; size: NA; CDR3: CASSLRGGSYEQYF; DNA: TGTGCCAGCAGCCTCCGGGGGGGGTCCTACGAGCAGTACTTC
V: TRBV5-1; D: NA; J: TRBJ2-7; size: NA; CDR3: CASSLLPGYEQYF; DNA: TGCGCCAGCAGCTTGCTTCCGGGCTACGAGCAGTACTTC
V: TRBV28; D: NA; J: TRBJ1-1; size: NA; CDR3: CASSLGRLGTEAFF; DNA: TGTGCCAGCAGTTTAGGGAGGTTAGGGACTGAAGCTTTCTTT
V: TRBV27; D: TRBD1; J: TRBJ2-1; size: NA; CDR3: CASTRDRGYNEQFF; DNA: TGTGCCAGCACCAGGGACAGGGGTTACAATGAGCAGTTCTTC
V: TRBV7-3; D: NA; J: TRBJ1-1; size: NA; CDR3: CASSLQQGHTEAFF; DNA: TGTGCCAGCAGCTTACAGCAGGGGCACACTGAAGCTTTCTTT
V: TRBV25-1; D: NA; J: TRBJ2-7; size: NA; CDR3: CASSESGSSYEQYF; DNA: TGTGCCAGCAGTGAGTCGGGGAGCTCCTACGAGCAGTACTTC
V: TRBV2; D: TRBD2; J: TRBJ2-1; size: NA; CDR3: CASSESRTGGREQFF; DNA: TGTGCCAGCAGTGAATCGAGGACGGGAGGGCGTGAGCAGTTCTTC
V: TRBV7-9; D: TRBD2; J: TRBJ2-5; size: NA; CDR3: CASRRLAAHQETQYF; DNA: TGTGCCAGCAGACGACTAGCGGCCCACCAAGAGACCCAGTACTTC
V: TRBV27; D: TRBD2; J: TRBJ2-1; size: few; CDR3: CASSSSPGPGRVQFF; DNA: TGTGCCAGCAGTTCCTCACCGGGACCCGGGAGGGTGCAGTTCTTC
V: TRBV19; D: NA; J: TRBJ2-1; size: NA; CDR3: CATPVSGYNEQFF; DNA: TGTGCCACCCCAGTGAGCGGTTACAATGAGCAGTTCTTC
V: TRBV4-1; D: TRBD2; J: TRBJ2-1; size: NA; CDR3: CASSPGRSGRDIYNEQFF; DNA: TGCGCCAGCAGCCCCGGCAGGAGCGGGAGGGATATTTACAATGAGCAGTTCTTC
V: TRBV6-5; D: TRBD2; J: TRBJ2-1; size: NA; CDR3: CASSRLAGGYNEQFF; DNA: TGTGCCAGCAGTAGACTAGCGGGAGGTTACAATGAGCAGTTCTTC
V: TRBV29-1; D: NA; J: TRBJ2-5; size: NA; CDR3: CSVEKDRGTETQYF; DNA: TGCAGCGTTGAGAAGGACCGCGGGACGGAGACCCAGTACTTC
V: TRBV7-9; D: NA; J: TRBJ2-7; size: NA; CDR3: CASSPRGTSYEQYF; DNA: TGTGCCAGCAGCCCCCGGGGAACCTCCTACGAGCAGTACTTC
V: TRBV7-9; D: NA; J: TRBJ1-1; size: NA; CDR3: CASSFGGNTEAFF; DNA: TGTGCCAGCAGCTTCGGAGGGAACACTGAAGCTTTCTTT
V: TRBV29-1; D: TRBD1; J: TRBJ2-7; size: NA; CDR3: CSAQGSYEQYF; DNA: TGCAGCGCACAGGGGTCCTACGAGCAGTACTTC
V: TRBV5-6; D: NA; J: TRBJ1-4; size: few; CDR3: CASSYDYRGEKLFF; DNA: TGTGCCAGCAGCTACGACTACCGGGGGGAAAAACTGTTTTTT
V: TRBV18; D: NA; J: TRBJ1-3; size: NA; CDR3: CASSPSSSGNTIYF; DNA: TGTGCCAGCTCACCATCCAGCTCTGGAAACACCATATATTTT
V: TRBV14; D: NA; J: TRBJ1-1; size: once; CDR3: CASSQVVASGRAFF; DNA: TGTGCCAGCAGCCAAGTAGTGGCCAGCGGACGGGCTTTCTTT
V: TRBV28; D: TRBD1; J: TRBJ2-7; size: once; CDR3: CASSKQGFYEQYF; DNA: TGTGCCAGCAGCAAACAGGGGTTCTACGAGCAGTACTTC
V: TRBV5-1; D: NA; J: TRBJ2-7; size: NA; CDR3: CASSLGSSSPRQYF; DNA: TGCGCCAGCAGCTTGGGCTCTAGTTCCCCGAGGCAGTACTTC
V: TRBV29-1; D: NA; J: TRBJ1-2; size: NA; CDR3: CSVEDIPVYGYTF; DNA: TGCAGCGTTGAGGACATACCTGTCTATGGCTACACCTTC
V: TRBV9; D: NA; J: TRBJ2-7; size: NA; CDR3: CASSVVPGGPYEQYF; DNA: TGTGCCAGCAGCGTAGTTCCAGGAGGCCCCTACGAGCAGTACTTC
V: TRBV5-1; D: NA; J: TRBJ2-2; size: NA; CDR3: CASRHDTDTGELFF; DNA: TGCGCCAGCAGACACGACACGGACACCGGGGAGCTGTTTTTT
V: TRBV5-1; D: TRBD2; J: TRBJ2-2; size: once; CDR3: CATGLAGGPTGELFF; DNA: TGCGCCACCGGACTAGCGGGAGGGCCAACCGGGGAGCTGTTTTTT
V: TRBV28; D: NA; J: TRBJ2-1; size: NA; CDR3: CASSLLADNEQFF; DNA: TGTGCCAGCAGTTTATTGGCAGACAATGAGCAGTTCTTC
V: TRBV5-1; D: TRBD2; J: TRBJ2-1; size: NA; CDR3: CASSGTASGTYNEQFF; DNA: TGCGCCAGCAGCGGAACTGCTAGCGGGACCTACAATGAGCAGTTCTTC
V: TRBV4-1; D: TRBD2; J: TRBJ2-5; size: NA; CDR3: CASSRTGLAGDPAQETQYF; DNA: TGCGCCAGCAGCCGAACTGGACTAGCGGGAGACCCCGCACAAGAGACCCAGTACTTC
V: TRBV5-8; D: NA; J: TRBJ2-7; size: NA; CDR3: CASSPIDTVSYEQYF; DNA: TGTGCCAGCAGCCCAATCGACACTGTCTCCTACGAGCAGTACTTC
V: TRBV5-6; D: NA; J: TRBJ2-1; size: few; CDR3: CASSLGPLIDEQFF; DNA: TGTGCCAGCAGCTTGGGCCCGCTAATCGATGAGCAGTTCTTC
V: TRBV7-9; D: TRBD1; J: TRBJ2-1; size: NA; CDR3: CASSSLYRGLNEQFF; DNA: TGTGCCAGCAGCTCGCTTTACAGGGGTTTGAATGAGCAGTTCTTC
V: TRBV19; D: TRBD1; J: TRBJ1-1; size: NA; CDR3: CASSSQGAEAFF; DNA: TGTGCCAGTAGCTCTCAGGGGGCTGAAGCTTTCTTT
V: TRBV11-2; D: NA; J: TRBJ1-2; size: NA; CDR3: CASSLEPSPYGYTF; DNA: TGTGCCAGCAGCTTAGAACCTAGCCCCTATGGCTACACCTTC